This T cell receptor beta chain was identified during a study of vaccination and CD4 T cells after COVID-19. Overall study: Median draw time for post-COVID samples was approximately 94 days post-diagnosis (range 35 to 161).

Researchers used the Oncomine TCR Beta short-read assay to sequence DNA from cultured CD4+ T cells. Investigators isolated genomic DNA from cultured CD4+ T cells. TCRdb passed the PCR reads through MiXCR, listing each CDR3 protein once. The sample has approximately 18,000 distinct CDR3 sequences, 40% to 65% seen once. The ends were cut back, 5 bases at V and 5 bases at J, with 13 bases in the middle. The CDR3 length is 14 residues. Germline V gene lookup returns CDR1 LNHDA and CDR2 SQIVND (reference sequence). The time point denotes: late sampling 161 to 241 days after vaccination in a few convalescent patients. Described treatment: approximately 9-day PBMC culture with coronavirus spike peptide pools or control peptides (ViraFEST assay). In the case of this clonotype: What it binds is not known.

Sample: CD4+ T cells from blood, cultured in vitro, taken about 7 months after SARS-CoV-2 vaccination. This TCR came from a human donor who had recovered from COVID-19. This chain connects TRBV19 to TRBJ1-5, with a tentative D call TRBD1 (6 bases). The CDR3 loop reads CASSQQTGYQPQHF. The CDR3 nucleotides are TGTGCCAGTAGTCAACAAACAGGGTATCAGCCCCAGCATTTT.